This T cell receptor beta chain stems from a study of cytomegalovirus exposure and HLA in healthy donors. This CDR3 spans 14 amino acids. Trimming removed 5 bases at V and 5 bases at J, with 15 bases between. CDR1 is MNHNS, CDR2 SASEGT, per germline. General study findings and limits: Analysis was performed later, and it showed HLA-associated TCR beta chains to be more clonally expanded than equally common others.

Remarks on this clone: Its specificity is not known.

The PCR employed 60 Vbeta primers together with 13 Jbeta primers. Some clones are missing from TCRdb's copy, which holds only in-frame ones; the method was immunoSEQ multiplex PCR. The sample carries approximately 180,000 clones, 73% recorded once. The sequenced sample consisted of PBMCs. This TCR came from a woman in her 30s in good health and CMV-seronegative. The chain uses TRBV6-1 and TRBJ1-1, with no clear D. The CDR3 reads CASSTTGLSTEAFF. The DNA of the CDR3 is TGTGCCAGCAGTACCACGGGATTGTCGACTGAAGCTTTCTTT.